Each of the 5 T cell receptor beta chains below was sequenced from the same sample in a study of T-cell memory formation after mild COVID-19. TCRdb re-derived calls from the 5' RACE reads in MiXCR, one entry per CDR3 protein. Here the sample spans approximately 400,000 distinct CDR3 sequences, approximately 19% being singletons. The sample comprised PBMCs or a T cell subset sorted from them (not recorded which). Receptors originate from a man between 18 and 29 years old who had mild COVID-19 (a few samples of this study predate the infection). Cell type and time point are not known.

This clonotype has only a few counts. The V gene is TRBV10-3, the J gene TRBJ1-2; D not certain. The V gene lost 4 bases and the J gene lost 0 bases, with 9 bases spanning the gap. The CDR3 runs 14 residues. Germline-derived CDR1 and CDR2 are ENHRY and SYGVKD. CDR3 residues: CAISGTVTNYGYTF. The CDR3 nucleotides read TGTGCCATCAGTGGAACAGTCACTAACTATGGCTACACCTTC.

This clonotype was recorded a few times. This chain connects TRBV29-1 to TRBJ2-1; TRBD2 matches at 10 bases. V lost 2 bases, J lost 7 bases, and 2 bases stayed unmatched. Germline V gene lookup returns CDR1 SQVTM and CDR2 ANQGSEA. The CDR3 is made up of 13 amino acids. CDR3 protein: CSVEKRGGNEQFF. In DNA, the CDR3 is TGCAGCGTTGAAAAGCGGGGGGGAAATGAGCAGTTCTTC.

V usage is TRBV29-1 and J usage is TRBJ2-3; 7 positions match TRBD2. The V gene end was trimmed by 7 bases and the J gene end by 5 bases; junction bases not matched to a gene: 12. The CDR3 has 14 residues. Germline V lookup: CDR1 SQVTM, CDR2 ANQGSEA. CDR3 coding DNA: TGCAGCGCTCGTGCCGCGGGGGAGGGAGATACGCAGTATTTT. Translation: CSARAAGEGDTQYF.

This clonotype was counted ten times or more. The chain links TRBV12-3 or TRBV12-4 to TRBJ2-1, with 16 bases that match TRBD2. The V gene end was trimmed by 5 bases and the J gene end by 3 bases; junction bases not matched to a gene: 7. The CDR3 is 18 amino acids. The CDR3 bases are TGTGCCAGCAGTCCCACGGGACTAGCGGGGGGGTACTACAATGAGCAGTTCTTC. The encoded protein is CASSPTGLAGGYYNEQFF.

This clonotype was seen a handful of times. The J gene is TRBJ1-2, the V gene TRBV11-2; D gene ambiguous. The CDR3 extends over 12 amino acids. Germline loops: CDR1 SGHAT, CDR2 FQNNGV. Deletions cut 5 bases from V and 8 bases from J, with 12 bases between. The CDR3 loop is CASSPARTGYTF. The DNA of the CDR3 is TGTGCCAGCAGCCCAGCCCGGACGGGCTACACCTTC. Full variable domain (rest looked up from reference TRBV11-2 and TRBJ1-2): EAGVAQSPRYKIIEKRQSVAFWCNPISGHATLYWYQQILGQGPKLLIQFQNNGVVDDSQLPKDRFSAERLKGVDSTLKIQPAKLEDSAVYLCASSPARTGYTFGSGTRLTVV.